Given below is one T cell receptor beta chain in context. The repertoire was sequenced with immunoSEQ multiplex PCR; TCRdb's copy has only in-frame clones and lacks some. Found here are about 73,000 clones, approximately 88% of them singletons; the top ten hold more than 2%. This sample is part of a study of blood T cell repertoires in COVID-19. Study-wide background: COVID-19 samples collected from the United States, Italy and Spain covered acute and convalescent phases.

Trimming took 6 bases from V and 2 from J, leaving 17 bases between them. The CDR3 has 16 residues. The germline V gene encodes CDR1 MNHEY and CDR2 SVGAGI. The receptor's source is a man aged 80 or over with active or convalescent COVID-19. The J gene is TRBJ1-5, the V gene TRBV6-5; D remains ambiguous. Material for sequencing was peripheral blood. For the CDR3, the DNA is TGTGCCAGCAGATACGGGGAGGGTTGGGGCAATCAGCCCCAGCATTTT. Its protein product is CASRYGEGWGNQPQHF.